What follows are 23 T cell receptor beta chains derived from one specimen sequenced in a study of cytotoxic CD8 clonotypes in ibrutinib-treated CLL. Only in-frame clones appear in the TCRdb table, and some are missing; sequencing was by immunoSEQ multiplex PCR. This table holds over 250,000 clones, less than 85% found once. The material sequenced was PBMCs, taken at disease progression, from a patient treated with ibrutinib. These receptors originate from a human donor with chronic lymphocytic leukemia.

The CDR3 region is CAISEFAGLAGVYEQYF. CDR3 DNA sequence: TGTGCCATCAGTGAGTTTGCCGGACTAGCGGGAGTCTACGAGCAGTACTTC. The chain recombines TRBV10-3 with TRBJ2-7; TRBD2 matches 13 bases. Germline loops: CDR1 ENHRY, CDR2 SYGVKD. The ends lost 1 base at V and 3 bases at J; junction bases unmatched: 6. The CDR3 is 17 amino acids.

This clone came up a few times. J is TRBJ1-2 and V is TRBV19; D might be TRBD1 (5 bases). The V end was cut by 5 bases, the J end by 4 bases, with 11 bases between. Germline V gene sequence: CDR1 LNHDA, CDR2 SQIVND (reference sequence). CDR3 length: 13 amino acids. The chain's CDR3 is CASSSGATYGYTF. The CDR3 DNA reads TGTGCCAGTAGTTCCGGGGCGACCTATGGCTACACCTTC.

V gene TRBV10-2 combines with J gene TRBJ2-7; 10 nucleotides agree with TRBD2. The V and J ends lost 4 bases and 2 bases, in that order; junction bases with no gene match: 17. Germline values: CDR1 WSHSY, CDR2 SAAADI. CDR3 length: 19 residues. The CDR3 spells CASSGFSSGSPSGTYEQYF. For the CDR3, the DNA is TGCGCCAGCAGTGGGTTTTCTAGCGGGAGCCCCTCGGGAACCTACGAGCAGTACTTC.

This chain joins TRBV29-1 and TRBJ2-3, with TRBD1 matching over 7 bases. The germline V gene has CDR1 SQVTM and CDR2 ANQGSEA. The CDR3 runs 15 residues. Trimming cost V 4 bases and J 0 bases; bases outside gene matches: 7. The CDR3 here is CSVAGDSTSTDTQYF. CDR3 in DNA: TGCAGCGTTGCCGGGGACAGCACTAGCACAGATACGCAGTATTTT.

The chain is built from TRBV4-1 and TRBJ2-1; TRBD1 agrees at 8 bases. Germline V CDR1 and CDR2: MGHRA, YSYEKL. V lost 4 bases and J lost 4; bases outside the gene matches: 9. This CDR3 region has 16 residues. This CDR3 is CASSRDLTGGYNEQFF. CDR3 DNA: TGCGCCAGCAGCCGGGACCTTACAGGGGGGTACAATGAGCAGTTCTTC.

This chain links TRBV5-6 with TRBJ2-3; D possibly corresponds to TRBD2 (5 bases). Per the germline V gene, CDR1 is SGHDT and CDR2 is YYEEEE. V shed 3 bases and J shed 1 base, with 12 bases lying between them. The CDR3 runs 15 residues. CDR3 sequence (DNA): TGTGCCAGCAGCTCCCTGAGGGAGCGCACAGATACGCAGTATTTT. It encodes CASSSLRERTDTQYF.

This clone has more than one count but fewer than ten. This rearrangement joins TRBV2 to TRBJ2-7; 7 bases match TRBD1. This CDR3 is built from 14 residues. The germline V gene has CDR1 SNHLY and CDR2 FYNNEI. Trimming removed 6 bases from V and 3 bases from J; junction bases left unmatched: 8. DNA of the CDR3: TGTGCCAGCAGATCCGGGACAGAGAGCTACGAGCAGTACTTC. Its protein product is CASRSGTESYEQYF.

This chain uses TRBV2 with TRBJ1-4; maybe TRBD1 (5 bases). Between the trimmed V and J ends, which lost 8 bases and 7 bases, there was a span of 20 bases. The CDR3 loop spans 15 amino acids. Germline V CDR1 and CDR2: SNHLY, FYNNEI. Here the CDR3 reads CASAPRTGDLEKLFF. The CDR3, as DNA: TGTGCCAGCGCTCCAAGAACAGGCGACCTTGAAAAACTGTTTTTT.

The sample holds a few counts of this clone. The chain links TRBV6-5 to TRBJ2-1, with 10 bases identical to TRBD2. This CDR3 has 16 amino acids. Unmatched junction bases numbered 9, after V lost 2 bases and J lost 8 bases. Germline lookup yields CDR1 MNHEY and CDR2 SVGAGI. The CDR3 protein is CASSYNAAGGPYEQFF. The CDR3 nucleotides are TGTGCCAGCAGTTACAATGCAGCGGGAGGGCCCTATGAGCAGTTCTTC.

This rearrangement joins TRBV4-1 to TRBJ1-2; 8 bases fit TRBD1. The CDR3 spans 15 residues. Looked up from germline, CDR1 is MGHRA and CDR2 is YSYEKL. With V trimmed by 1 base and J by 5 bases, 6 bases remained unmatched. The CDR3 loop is CASSQVAGGLYGYTF. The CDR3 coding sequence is TGCGCCAGCAGCCAAGTGGCAGGGGGCTTATATGGCTACACCTTC.

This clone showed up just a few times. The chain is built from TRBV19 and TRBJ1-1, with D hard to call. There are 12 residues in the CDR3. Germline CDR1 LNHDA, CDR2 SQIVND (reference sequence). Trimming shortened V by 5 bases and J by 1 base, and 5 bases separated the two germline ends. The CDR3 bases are TGTGCCAGTAGTTGGGCGAACACTGAAGCTTTCTTT. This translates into CASSWANTEAFF.

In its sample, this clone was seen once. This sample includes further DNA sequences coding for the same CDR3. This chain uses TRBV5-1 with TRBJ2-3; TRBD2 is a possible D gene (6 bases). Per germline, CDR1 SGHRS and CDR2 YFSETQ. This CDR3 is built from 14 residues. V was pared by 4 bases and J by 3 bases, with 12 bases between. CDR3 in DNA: TGCGCCAGCAGCCTGGGACTCCTGACAGATACGCAGTATTTT. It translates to CASSLGLLTDTQYF.

CDR3 DNA: TGTGCCAGCAGTGACCAGGACAGGGGGCATAGTGAGCAGTTCTTC. Protein product: CASSDQDRGHSEQFF. This chain connects TRBV2 to TRBJ2-1; 11 positions match TRBD1. The CDR3 covers 15 residues. The ends lost 3 bases at V and 9 bases at J; junction bases unmatched: 7. CDR1 is SNHLY, CDR2 FYNNEI, per germline.

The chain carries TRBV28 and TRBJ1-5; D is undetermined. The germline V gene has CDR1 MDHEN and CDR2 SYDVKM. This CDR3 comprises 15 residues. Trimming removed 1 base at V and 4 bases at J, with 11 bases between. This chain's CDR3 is CASSLLSGLNQPQHF. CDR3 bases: TGTGCCAGCAGTTTATTGTCAGGCTTAAATCAGCCCCAGCATTTT.

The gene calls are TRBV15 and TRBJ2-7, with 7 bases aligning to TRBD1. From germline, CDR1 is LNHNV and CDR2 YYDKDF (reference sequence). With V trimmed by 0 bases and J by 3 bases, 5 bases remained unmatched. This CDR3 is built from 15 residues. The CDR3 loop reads CATSRDHRGVYEQYF. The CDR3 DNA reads TGTGCCACCAGCAGAGATCACAGGGGAGTCTACGAGCAGTACTTC.

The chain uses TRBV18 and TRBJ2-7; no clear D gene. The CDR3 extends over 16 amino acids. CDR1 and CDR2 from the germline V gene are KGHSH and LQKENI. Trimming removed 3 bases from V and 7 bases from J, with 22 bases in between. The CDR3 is CASSPRLGELSREQYF. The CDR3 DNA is TGTGCCAGCTCACCGAGGCTCGGAGAGCTATCACGGGAGCAGTACTTC.

The DNA for the CDR3 is TGTGCCAGCAGCTTAGGCTACACTTTACTAGCGGGAGTTGGGACCGGGGAGCTGTTTTTT. It translates to CASSLGYTLLAGVGTGELFF. The gene calls are TRBV11-3 and TRBJ2-2, with TRBD2 matching over 11 bases. The CDR3 is made up of 20 amino acids. Germline assignment: CDR1 SGHNT and CDR2 YENEEA. J lost 5 bases, V lost 1 base, and 15 bases had no gene match.

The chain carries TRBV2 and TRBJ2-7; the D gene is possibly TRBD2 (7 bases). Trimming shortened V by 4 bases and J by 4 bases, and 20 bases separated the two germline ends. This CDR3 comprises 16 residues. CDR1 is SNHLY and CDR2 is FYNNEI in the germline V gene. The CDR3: CASSAVAGAVPYEQYF. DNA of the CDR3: TGTGCCAGCAGTGCGGTGGCGGGGGCAGTCCCATACGAGCAGTACTTC.

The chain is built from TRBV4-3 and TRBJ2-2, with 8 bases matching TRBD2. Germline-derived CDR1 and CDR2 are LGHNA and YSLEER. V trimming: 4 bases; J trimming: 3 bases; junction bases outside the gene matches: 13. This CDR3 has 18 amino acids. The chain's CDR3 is CASSRQRAGAGDTGELFF. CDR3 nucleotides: TGCGCCAGCAGCCGCCAGAGAGCGGGAGCGGGGGACACCGGGGAGCTGTTTTTT.

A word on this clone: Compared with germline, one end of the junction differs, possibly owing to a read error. CDR3 nucleotides: TGTGCCAGCAGCTCTTGGACAGGGAGATCCTTCGAGCAGTACTTC. Translated, it gives CASSSWTGRSFEQYF. The chain links TRBV7-2 to TRBJ2-7; 8 nucleotides agree with TRBD1. Germline lookup yields CDR1 SGHTA and CDR2 FQGNSA. This CDR3 has 15 amino acids.

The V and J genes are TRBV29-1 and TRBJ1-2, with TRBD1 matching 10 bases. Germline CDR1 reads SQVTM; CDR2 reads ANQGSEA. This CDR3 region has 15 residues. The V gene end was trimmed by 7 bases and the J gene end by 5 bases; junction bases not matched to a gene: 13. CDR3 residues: CSAPYDRGRGYGYTF. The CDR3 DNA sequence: TGCAGCGCCCCCTACGACAGGGGGCGAGGTTATGGCTACACCTTC.

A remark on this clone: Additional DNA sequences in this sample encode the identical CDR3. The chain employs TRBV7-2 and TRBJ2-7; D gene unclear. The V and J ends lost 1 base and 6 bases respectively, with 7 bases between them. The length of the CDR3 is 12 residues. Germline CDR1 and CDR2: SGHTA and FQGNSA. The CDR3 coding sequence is TGTGCCAGCAGCTTAGGAGGTGGCGAGCAGTACTTC. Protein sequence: CASSLGGGEQYF.

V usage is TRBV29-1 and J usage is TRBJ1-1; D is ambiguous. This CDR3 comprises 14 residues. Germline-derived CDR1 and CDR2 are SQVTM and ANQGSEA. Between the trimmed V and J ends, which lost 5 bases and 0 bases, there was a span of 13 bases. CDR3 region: CSVLVRNLNTEAFF. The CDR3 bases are TGCAGCGTTCTGGTGCGAAACCTGAACACTGAAGCTTTCTTT.